The T cell receptor beta chain under discussion was sequenced for a study of CD8 T cells in ankylosing spondylitis. Study-wide results and caveats: Past research had described some motif variants in reactive arthritis synovial fluid and blood. Researchers reportedly found disease-linked clones significantly enriched in matched ankylosing spondylitis synovial fluid. There was a TCR beta motif, made of several highly homologous variants, that appeared characteristic of ankylosing spondylitis blood.

The CDR3 runs to 14 residues. Deletions cut 4 bases from V and 2 bases from J, with 10 bases between. CDR1 is MGHRA and CDR2 is YSYEKL in the germline V gene. At least ten counts were recorded for this clonotype. Its cognate antigen is unknown. The TCR beta libraries were generated through quantitative 5'-RACE incorporating molecular barcodes. Each CDR3 protein gets one entry after TCRdb re-called the 5' RACE reads with MiXCR. This table has approximately 180,000 distinct CDR3 sequences, 15% to 20% appearing once. The TCR comes from a male donor between 5 and 35 years old with ankylosing spondylitis or in good health (not recorded which). The rearrangement uses TRBV4-1 and TRBJ2-3; D not certain. The sequenced sample consisted of blood, either unsorted or a sorted T cell fraction (not recorded which). The CDR3, as DNA: TGCGCCAGCAGCCGCCCCGTGCCCACAGATACGCAGTATTTT. Its protein is CASSRPVPTDTQYF.